Below, 24 T cell receptor beta chains from the same sample are listed, as sequenced in a study of shared clonotypes between healthy human individuals. The method was immunoSEQ multiplex PCR; TCRdb's version includes in-frame clones alone and lacks a portion of them. The data hold 450,000 to 500,000 clones, with 70% to 85% observed a single time. The sample taken for sequencing was PBMCs. These receptors were collected from a woman aged 40 to 55 in good health. Some clones in this sample may be carry-over from other donors' samples.

This clone has ten or more counts. The rearrangement links TRBV19 to TRBJ2-2; 7 bases map to TRBD1. Per the germline V gene, CDR1 is LNHDA and CDR2 is SQIVND (reference sequence). Trimming at V came to 6 bases and at J to 3 bases, leaving 10 bases not matched to a gene. The CDR3 length is 16 residues. The CDR3 bases are TGTGCCAGTAGAAAGGGACAGTTCCTCGACACCGGGGAGCTGTTTTTT. Protein sequence: CASRKGQFLDTGELFF.

In the case of this clone: A much larger clone is a single base away; this may be a read error. The CDR3 sequence: CAISERTSGINEQFF. DNA of the CDR3: TGTGCCATCAGCGAGCGGACTAGCGGGATCAATGAGCAGTTCTTC. This rearrangement joins TRBV15 to TRBJ2-1; 12 bases line up with TRBD2. The CDR3 consists of 15 residues. Germline lookup yields CDR1 LNHNV and CDR2 YYDKDF (reference sequence).

The chain carries TRBV7-3 and TRBJ2-2; D ambiguous. With 5 bases removed from V and 6 bases from J, the gap between germline ends came to 10 bases. The CDR3 covers 13 residues. The germline V gene encodes CDR1 SGHTA and CDR2 FQGTGA. The CDR3 reads CASSRLAPGELFF. In nucleotides, the CDR3 is TGTGCCAGCAGCCGATTAGCTCCCGGGGAGCTGTTTTTT.

J is TRBJ2-7 and V is TRBV7-3; D is unclear. V was shortened by 2 bases and J by 2 bases, with 7 bases between the two germline ends. Germline CDR1 reads SGHTA; CDR2 reads FQGTGA. The CDR3 totals 13 residues. The CDR3 DNA reads as TGTGCCAGCAGCTTAGGCGAGACCTACGAGCAGTACTTC. It encodes CASSLGETYEQYF.

This chain links TRBV14 with TRBJ2-1; D unresolved. The length of the CDR3 is 13 residues. Germline V gene lookup returns CDR1 SGHDN and CDR2 FVKESK. Deletions cut 0 bases from V and 9 bases from J, with 9 bases between. In DNA form, the CDR3 reads TGTGCCAGCAGCCAAGATCGGGCTACTGAGCAGTTCTTC. Its protein is CASSQDRATEQFF.

The chain has TRBV6-5 and TRBJ2-7, with 8 bases aligning to TRBD2. V shed 3 bases, J shed 2 bases, and the junction held 6 bases outside the gene matches. The CDR3 runs to 15 residues. Germline CDR1 MNHEY, CDR2 SVGAGI. The CDR3: CASSYGGAGAYEQYF. The CDR3 coding sequence is TGTGCCAGCAGTTATGGTGGAGCGGGAGCCTACGAGCAGTACTTC.

As DNA, the CDR3 is TGTGCCAGCAGCTTAGAACCCGGGTTGCAGCAGTACTTC. Translated, it gives CASSLEPGLQQYF. The chain has TRBV11-1 and TRBJ2-5; D ambiguous. CDR1 is SGHAT and CDR2 is FQDESV in the germline V gene (reference sequence). V gave up 1 base and J gave up 11 bases, with 14 bases separating them. This CDR3 has 13 amino acids.

The V gene is TRBV7-3, the J gene TRBJ2-2; TRBD1 matches 10 bases. The CDR3 loop spans 15 amino acids. V lost 5 bases to trimming and J lost 5 bases; unmatched junction nucleotides: 5. Germline CDR1 SGHTA, CDR2 FQGTGA. The CDR3 sequence: CASSPGQGGTGELFF. The CDR3 nucleotides read TGTGCCAGCAGCCCCGGACAGGGGGGGACCGGGGAGCTGTTTTTT.

The V call is TRBV7-2, the J call TRBJ1-1, with 7 bases aligning to TRBD1. The CDR3 sequence is 14 residues long. Germline assignment: CDR1 SGHTA and CDR2 FQGNSA. The V segment lost 5 bases and the J segment 5 bases; nucleotides outside the gene matches: 8. The chain's CDR3 is CASSPEGAGTEAFF. The CDR3, as DNA: TGTGCCAGCAGCCCGGAGGGGGCGGGGACTGAAGCTTTCTTT.

V usage is TRBV19 and J usage is TRBJ2-6, with no clear D. Trimming left V 7 bases short and J 1 base short, with 5 bases between. This CDR3 is built from 13 residues. Germline V gene data show CDR1 as LNHDA and CDR2 as SQIVND (reference sequence). The CDR3 DNA reads as TGTGCCAGTATGGTTTCTGGGGCCAACGTCCTGACTTTC. Its protein product is CASMVSGANVLTF.

The chain has TRBV6-5 and TRBJ2-1, with TRBD2 matching 9 bases. Germline lookup yields CDR1 MNHEY and CDR2 SVGAGI. J gave up 6 bases and V 1 base, and 7 bases lay outside the gene matches. This CDR3 spans 16 amino acids. CDR3 residues: CASSYLASGTGNEQFF. Written as DNA, the CDR3 is TGTGCCAGCAGTTACTTGGCTAGCGGGACGGGCAATGAGCAGTTCTTC.

This clone was counted once. This chain connects TRBV30 to TRBJ1-5; a possible D gene is TRBD1 (6 bases). Per the germline V gene, CDR1 is GTSNPN and CDR2 is SVGIG (reference sequence). CDR3 length: 15 residues. V was clipped by 5 bases and J by 4 bases, with 18 bases between them. The CDR3 DNA reads TGTGCCTGGTCGCGGGGGCCCCCTCGGAATCAGCCCCAGCATTTT. Protein sequence: CAWSRGPPRNQPQHF.

This chain connects TRBV7-2 to TRBJ2-2, with D tentatively TRBD1 or TRBD2 (6 bases each). Per germline, CDR1 SGHTA and CDR2 FQGNSA. The CDR3 consists of 16 residues. Trimming stripped 1 base from V and 4 bases from J, with 13 bases between. The CDR3 sequence is CASSLGGRRGTGELFF. The CDR3 DNA is TGTGCCAGCAGCTTAGGGGGGCGGCGGGGCACCGGGGAGCTGTTTTTT. Looking up the rest from reference TRBV7-2 and TRBJ2-2 gives the full variable domain: GAGVSQSPSNKVTEKGKDVELRCDPISGHTALYWYRQSLGQGLEFLIYFQGNSAPDKSGLPSDRFSAERTGGSVSTLTIQRTQQEDSAVYLCASSLGGRRGTGELFFGEGSRLTVL.

In nucleotides, the CDR3 is TGTGCCAGCAGCCGAGTAATAGGTCAGCCCCAGCATTTT. It yields the protein CASSRVIGQPQHF. The chain employs TRBV7-9 and TRBJ1-5; D is undetermined. The germline CDR1 and CDR2 sequences are SEHNR and FQNEAQ (reference sequence). CDR3 length: 13 amino acids. Trimming removed 5 bases at V and 6 bases at J, with 11 bases between.

The rearrangement uses TRBV6-5 and TRBJ2-2; 11 bases match TRBD2. V was clipped by 8 bases and J by 9 bases; unmatched bases: 8. The CDR3 runs to 14 residues. Germline values: CDR1 MNHEY, CDR2 SVGAGI. The chain's CDR3 is CASFSSGRSWELFF. CDR3 DNA: TGTGCCAGCTTCTCTAGCGGGAGGTCTTGGGAGCTGTTTTTT.

V gene TRBV27 combines with J gene TRBJ2-1; the match to TRBD2 covers 9 bases. The V gene's germline CDR1 is MNHEY and CDR2 SMNVEV (reference sequence). V was pared by 4 bases and J by 9 bases, with 7 bases of the junction left unmatched. This CDR3 has 14 residues. This CDR3 is CASSWAGGLGEQFF. Here the CDR3 DNA reads TGTGCCAGCAGTTGGGCGGGGGGGTTGGGTGAGCAGTTCTTC.

The rearrangement uses TRBV7-2 and TRBJ2-7; D gene uncertain. Germline CDR1 and CDR2: SGHTA and FQGNSA. This CDR3 spans 14 amino acids. V lost 1 base and J lost 5, with 12 bases in between. In DNA, the CDR3 is TGTGCCAGCAGCTTAGTGGGCATTGGGAACGAGCAGTACTTC. Translation gives CASSLVGIGNEQYF. Drawing the rest from reference TRBV7-2 and TRBJ2-7, the complete variable domain is GAGVSQSPSNKVTEKGKDVELRCDPISGHTALYWYRQSLGQGLEFLIYFQGNSAPDKSGLPSDRFSAERTGGSVSTLTIQRTQQEDSAVYLCASSLVGIGNEQYFGPGTRLTVT.

The chain uses TRBV5-6 and TRBJ2-1; 11 bases align to TRBD2. The CDR3 totals 17 residues. V shed 2 bases, J shed 5 bases, and the junction held 9 bases outside the gene matches. In germline, CDR1 is SGHDT, CDR2 YYEEEE. The CDR3 reads CASSFTSGSNSHNEQFF. For the CDR3, the DNA is TGTGCCAGCAGCTTTACTAGCGGGAGTAATTCCCACAATGAGCAGTTCTTC.

This clone was counted between two and nine times. This chain uses TRBV5-1 with TRBJ2-5, with D unclear. The DNA end lines up better with TRBJ2-7; the J call may be wrong. The V gene's germline CDR1 is SGHRS and CDR2 YFSETQ. CDR3 length equals 13 residues. In DNA, the CDR3 is TGCGCCAGCAGCTTGGAACAGAACTACGAGCAGTACTTC. Its protein is CASSLEQNYEQYF.

The chain uses TRBV7-9 and TRBJ2-7, with D perhaps matching TRBD1 or TRBD2 (5 bases each). CDR1 and CDR2 from the germline V gene are SEHNR and FQNEAQ (reference sequence). V was shortened by 6 bases and J by 4 bases, with 7 bases between the two germline ends. The CDR3 length is 11 residues. In nucleotides, the CDR3 is TGTGCCAGCAGGGGGGAGTACGAGCAGTACTTC. It codes for CASRGEYEQYF.

With regard to this clone: The likely explanation is a read error, given a far larger clone one base away. The same CDR3 also results from other DNA sequences found in this sample. The chain combines TRBV28 with TRBJ1-5; D unresolved. The CDR3 has 12 residues. Germline loops: CDR1 MDHEN, CDR2 SYDVKM. The CDR3 nucleotides read TGTGCCAGCAGTTTTTCTCTAGGGCCCCAGCACTTT. Translating gives CASSFSLGPQHF.

The V and J genes are TRBV9 and TRBJ2-5; a possible D gene is TRBD1 (6 bases). Per the germline V gene, CDR1 is SGDLS and CDR2 is YYNGEE. Trimming removed 2 bases from V and 1 base from J, with 15 bases in between. The CDR3 is 16 residues long. The CDR3 is CASSVTGQSLQETQYF. In DNA form, the CDR3 reads TGTGCCAGCAGCGTGACCGGACAGTCCCTCCAAGAGACCCAGTACTTC.

The chain is built from TRBV5-6 and TRBJ2-4; no firm D call. V was cut by 1 base and J by 7 bases, with 12 bases left in between. Germline CDR1 is SGHDT and CDR2 is YYEEEE. The CDR3 is 14 residues long. The CDR3 sequence: CASSLYWSQNIQYF. In DNA form, the CDR3 reads TGTGCCAGCAGCTTGTATTGGTCTCAGAACATTCAGTACTTC.

Concerning this clone: A far larger clone is only one base removed, so a read error is likely. V and J are TRBV7-6 and TRBJ2-7; 8 nucleotides line up with TRBD2. From germline, CDR1 is SGHVS and CDR2 FNYEAQ. Unmatched junction bases numbered 1, after V lost 0 bases and J lost 3 bases. This CDR3 has 14 residues. CDR3 nucleotide sequence: TGTGCCAGCAGCTTAGCCGGGACTAGCTACGAGCAGTACTTC. It translates to CASSLAGTSYEQYF.